The T cell receptor (beta chain) under discussion was sequenced for a study of cytomegalovirus exposure and HLA in healthy donors (dated by TCRdb to 2017 to 2019). For the wider study: According to an earlier analysis of 587 of the donors, some 180 million T cells yielded roughly 110 million unique TCR beta sequences and 276 Gb of sequence data. Class I and class II HLA loci were covered by the typing at four-digit resolution. Every repertoire in the discovery cohort had been generated on one and the same sequencing platform. The study profiled the T cell repertoires of under 700 subjects by immunosequencing and related them to cytomegalovirus serostatus. A later analysis re-analyzed previously published TCR beta repertoires from 666 donors and added high-resolution HLA genotyping to study TCR occurrence patterns. Donor age, sex, ethnicity and CMV serostatus were compiled alongside the repertoire data. A handful of DR-DQ haplotypes were handled as single units for association and clustering because linkage in the cohort was strong. About 300 gigabases of sequencing data and roughly 90 million unique TCR sequences were included in an early release covering under 650 HLA-typed donors. The study aimed to test whether cataloging public T cell receptors could reveal signatures of past pathogen exposure. Genome-wide SNP genotypes for about 65% of the roughly 700 donors were used in a later genetic analysis, which treated that subset as a discovery cohort. Among 300 to 500 genotyped donors of the cohort, an average of approximately 240,000 unique TCR beta nucleotide sequences was sequenced per donor, of which approximately 18% were non-productive. To predict cytomegalovirus infection status, the study brought together high-throughput TCR immunosequencing, statistical association of individual TCRs with disease status, and machine learning. Typing coverage differed by locus: A, B, C, DRB1 and DQB1 were typed in about 629-640 donors, DQA1 in 522, DPA1 in around 610, and DPB1 in just under 490. In addition to the first cohort of 650 to 800 subjects, a separate validation cohort of under 150 different subjects was used. An earlier analysis of 587 of the donors used high-throughput TCR beta sequencing to judge whether each TCR beta V gene segment behaved as functional or pseudogenic. Rather than using new phenotypic data, the later analysis identified candidate immune exposures from TCR beta sequences and from how often those sequences occurred across donors. Of the roughly 400 genotyped donors, 81% fell in the genetic ancestry cluster associated with self-reported Caucasian donors.

Results the study describes overall, beyond this receptor: Approximately 16 rarely observed V segments, including chromosome 9 orphons, were excluded from the earlier analysis of 550 to 700 of the donors because counts were too low. A further reported finding was that TCR beta sequences accurately predicted the HLA-A and HLA-B alleles for most subjects in the first cohort. Because some donors lacked HLA typing at each locus, the association tests relied only on the typed subset. Linkage disequilibrium might explain the correlated functional status among segregating V segments, but an unknown experimental factor could not be excluded. Compared with equally common non-associated chains, HLA-associated TCR beta chains in a later analysis were more clonally expanded and had lower generation probabilities. According to a later analysis, most CMV-associated TCR beta chains appeared to be HLA-restricted, and the HLA associations seemed to be driven largely by CMV exposure. The presence/absence analyses assumed that sequencing depth was roughly uniform across donors, and that assumption may not be true. Broadly in line with IMGT annotations, most TCR beta V segments showed up in productive rearrangements about 87% or about 30% of the time in an earlier analysis of several hundred of the donors. When HLA alleles, especially DR and DQ, strongly co-occurred, TCR associations were difficult to assign to individual alleles. In the study, approximately 160 TCR beta chains were listed as associated with cytomegalovirus. For the cohort, immune exposure information was limited to CMV serostatus. The sequencing pipeline was judged likely to have produced a cluster of highly shared sequence variants as a technical artifact. In a later genetic analysis, a missense DCLRE1C variant was associated with V-gene and J-gene trimming of TCR beta chains, and the association was replicated in an independent cohort. A later analysis found that TCR association rates varied across HLA loci, with DRB1 alleles showing the most associated TCRs and HLA-C alleles the fewest. A later analysis reported that several top co-occurrence clusters appeared linked to parvovirus B19, influenza, CMV and Epstein-Barr virus. Some IMGT-functional V segments, including TRBV6-2 and TRBV6-3, could not be distinguished by the 87-base-pair reads and were therefore excluded. A later genetic analysis reported fewer N-insertions in productive TCRs among donors in an Asian-associated ancestry cluster than the approximately 670-donor mean. While some public TCRs were present in many individuals, most TCR sequences turned up only very rarely across donors. In both the original and validation cohorts, the classifier was reported to diagnose cytomegalovirus status with high specificity and sensitivity. This cohort had only TCR beta chains sequenced, and the lack of alpha or paired-chain data limited which features could be detected. The authors suggested that the approach could potentially be generalized to other disease states and immunological phenotypes. In a later analysis, around 17,000 TCR beta sequences were associated with specific HLA alleles at a false discovery rate of 0.05. In vitro tests confirmed that three of the cytomegalovirus-associated TCR beta chains recognize cytomegalovirus antigens.

Concerning this clone itself: Its antigen specificity is not known. Per-base quality was not reported, and no clone a single base away is much larger than it.

In total, roughly 710 healthy bone marrow donors made up the cohort. At the time of sampling, every cohort member was nominally healthy, though immune exposures that went unrecorded were likely present. The donor tested CMV seronegative and was one of the 352 seronegative cohort members. Each donor provided a peripheral blood sample, and peripheral blood mononuclear cells were used for TCR beta sequencing. Genomic DNA was extracted from the blood cell samples with the Qiagen DNeasy Blood Extraction Kit. The protocol used for the library was the immunoSEQ multiplex PCR assay. For the multiplex PCR, a mixture combining 60 forward primers for TCR Vbeta segments and 13 reverse primers for TCR Jbeta segments was used. The CDR3 region of rearranged TCR beta genes was amplified from genomic DNA with a multiplex PCR assay. The amplified TCR beta libraries were sequenced on the Illumina HiSeq System as 87-base-pair reads. Regarding the original processing steps: Across the 700 or so repertoires, a later analysis counted tens of millions of unique TCR beta chains, roughly 11 million of which were shared by at least two donors. To remove PCR and sequencing errors, raw reads were error-corrected and collapsed into unique sequences using a nearest-neighbor algorithm that merged closely related sequences. V, D and J gene segments were assigned by aligning CDR3 sequences to IMGT reference sequences. Each retained sequence needed at least a six-nucleotide match to both a V gene segment and a J gene segment. A rearrangement was called productive if the CDR3 had no stop codons and remained in frame with V and J, and every other rearrangement was called non-productive. Following IMGT convention, CDR3 was defined as the stretch from the second conserved V-encoded cysteine to the conserved J-encoded phenylalanine. Sequences without an unambiguous match to a single V gene segment were excluded from the earlier analysis of 500 to 700 of the donors. An earlier analysis of 587 of the donors classified V segments as functional when productive rearrangements were above 56.7% and as segregating when the standard deviation between donors was above 5%. A statistical classification framework was built to diagnose cytomegalovirus status from the catalog of TCR beta chain sequences. A later analysis assigned V and J genes by comparing TCR nucleotide sequences with IMGT/GENE-DB human TR gene sequences. In a later analysis, CDR3 sequences and most-parsimonious VDJ recombination scenarios were assigned using the TCRdist pipeline. In a later analysis, every TCR beta chain was defined by the combination of its CDR3 amino acid sequence and its V-gene family, and reads without a unique V-gene family were dropped. As a way to deal with suspected cross-contamination and a sequencing artifact, a later analysis dropped 450 to 600 nucleotide sequences that were highly shared and had low generation probability. In a later analysis, a clonal expansion index for each public chain was calculated from normalized within-repertoire ranks of inferred template counts. Generation probabilities in a later analysis came from a VDJ recombination model fitted to out-of-frame rearrangements, and those results were checked against IGoR. In a later analysis, hypergeometric tests were used to score TCR-TCR, TCR-HLA and TCR-CMV co-occurrence, with a repertoire-size bias correction applied to TCR pairs. A later analysis estimated false discovery rates by permuting HLA or CMV assignments 20 times. In a later analysis, co-occurring TCRs were grouped using DBSCAN, and TCRdist sequence similarity was added for clustering within HLA-allele-positive subsets. For co-occurrence clustering, repertoires with fewer than 30,000 or more than 120,000 public chains were excluded, along with 5 or 6 repertoires with anomalous nucleotide sharing. TCRdb's version of the immuneACCESS table is confined to in-frame rearrangements and falls short of the full clone set. An unresolved V gene accounts for under half of the shortfall where checked; the remainder is of unknown origin. V and J calls and clone size follow that table, whereas D and trimming were derived from the DNA. Here the sample has about 160,000 clones; roughly 75% occur a single time. Of the sample, less than 5% falls within the top ten clones.

Relative to germline, V is 4 bases shorter and J is 3 bases shorter, with 3 bases between their ends. CDR1 and CDR2 are drawn from the germline V gene: SGHVS, FQNEAQ. Inclusive of the bounding cysteine and phenylalanine, the CDR3 is 11 residues long. Only CDR3 DNA remains: 33 bases, in frame from the first base. The source of this sequence is a male donor in good health and CMV-seronegative. The sequence is built from TRBV7-8 and TRBJ1-1; the D gene cannot be named for sure. Input material: PBMCs. Read as DNA, the sequence is TGTGCCAGCAGCTCGTACACTGAAGCTTTCTTT. It codes for CASSSYTEAFF.